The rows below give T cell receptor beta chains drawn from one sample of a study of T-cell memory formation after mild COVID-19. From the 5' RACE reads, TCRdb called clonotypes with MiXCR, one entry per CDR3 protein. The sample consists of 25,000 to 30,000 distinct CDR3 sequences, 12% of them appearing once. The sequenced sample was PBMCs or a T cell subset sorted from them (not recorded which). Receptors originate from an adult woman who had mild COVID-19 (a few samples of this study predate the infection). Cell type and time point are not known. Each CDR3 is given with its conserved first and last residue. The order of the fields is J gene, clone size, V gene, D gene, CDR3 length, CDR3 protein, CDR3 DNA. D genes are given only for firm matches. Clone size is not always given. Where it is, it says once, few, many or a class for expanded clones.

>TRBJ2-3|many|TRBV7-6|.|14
CASSFGTRPDTQYF
TGTGCCAGCAGCTTCGGGACCAGACCGGATACGCAGTATTTT
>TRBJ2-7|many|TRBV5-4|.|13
CASSYGRSYEQYF
TGTGCCAGCAGCTACGGACGATCCTACGAGCAGTACTTC
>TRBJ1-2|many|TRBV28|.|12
CASSEFGYGYTF
TGTGCCAGCAGCGAGTTTGGCTATGGCTACACCTTC
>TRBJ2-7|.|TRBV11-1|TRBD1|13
CASNAGDSYEQYF
TGTGCCAGCAACGCCGGGGACAGCTACGAGCAGTACTTC
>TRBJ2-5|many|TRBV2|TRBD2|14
CASSGSGGGETQYF
TGTGCCAGCAGTGGTAGCGGGGGGGGAGAGACCCAGTACTTC
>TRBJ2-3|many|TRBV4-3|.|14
CASSQTGSTDTQYF
TGCGCCAGCAGCCAGACGGGGAGCACAGATACGCAGTATTTT
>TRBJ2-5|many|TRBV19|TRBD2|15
CASSIAGTSKETQYF
TGTGCCAGTAGTATAGCCGGGACTAGCAAAGAGACCCAGTACTTC
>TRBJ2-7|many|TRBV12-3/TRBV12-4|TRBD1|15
CASSSRQGARVEQYF
TGTGCCAGCAGTTCTCGACAGGGGGCGCGGGTCGAGCAGTACTTC
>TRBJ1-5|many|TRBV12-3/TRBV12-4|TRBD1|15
CASSRDRAGNQPQHF
TGTGCCAGCAGTCGCGACAGGGCGGGCAATCAGCCCCAGCATTTT
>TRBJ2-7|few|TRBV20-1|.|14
CSAHQTGDSYEQYF
TGCAGTGCTCACCAGACGGGGGATAGTTACGAGCAGTACTTC
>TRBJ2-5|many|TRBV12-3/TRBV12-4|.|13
CASSKGRGETQYF
TGTGCCAGCAGTAAAGGACGGGGAGAGACCCAGTACTTC
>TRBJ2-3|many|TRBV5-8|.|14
CASSLSGVSDTQYF
TGTGCCAGCAGCTTGTCGGGAGTATCAGATACGCAGTATTTT
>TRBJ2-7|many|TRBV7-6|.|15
CASSLAFGRDYEQYF
TGTGCCAGCAGCTTAGCGTTTGGCCGAGACTACGAGCAGTACTTC
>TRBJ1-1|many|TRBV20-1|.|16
CSARDHLMGMDTEAFF
TGCAGTGCTAGAGATCACCTTATGGGGATGGACACTGAAGCTTTCTTT